This entry lists 17 T cell receptor beta chains sequenced from one sample in a study of spatial heterogeneity in lung cancer. Stated time point: blood at routine non-recurrence follow-up after resection. TCRdb fed the 5' RACE reads into MiXCR, producing one record per CDR3 protein. The sample has 40,000 to 50,000 distinct CDR3 sequences; approximately 10% are singletons. Sequenced material: PBMCs, taken at follow-up. The receptors come from a female donor with early-stage non-small cell lung cancer.

Many counts were recorded for this clonotype. The V call is TRBV11-2, the J call TRBJ2-2, with D perhaps being TRBD1 or TRBD2 (5 bases each). The CDR3 length is 15 residues. Germline CDR1 and CDR2: SGHAT and FQNNGV. V lost 4 bases, J lost 6 bases, and 15 bases lay in between. For the CDR3, the DNA is TGTGCCAGCAGCTCCCGGGACGAGTCCGCCGGGGAGCTGTTTTTT. It is translated as CASSSRDESAGELFF. The whole variable domain, remainder taken from reference TRBV11-2 and TRBJ2-2, is EAGVAQSPRYKIIEKRQSVAFWCNPISGHATLYWYQQILGQGPKLLIQFQNNGVVDDSQLPKDRFSAERLKGVDSTLKIQPAKLEDSAVYLCASSSRDESAGELFFGEGSRLTVL.

The chain is built from TRBV4-3 and TRBJ1-2; D may be TRBD1 (6 bases). CDR1 and CDR2 from the germline V gene are LGHNA and YSLEER. Trimming stripped 1 base from V and 6 bases from J, with 15 bases between. CDR3 length: 15 residues. The CDR3 is CASSQAWGTGNGYTF. In DNA form, the CDR3 reads TGCGCCAGCAGCCAAGCTTGGGGTACAGGGAATGGCTACACCTTC.

This clonotype was detected many times. The rearrangement joins TRBV2 to TRBJ2-2; D may be TRBD1 (5 bases). CDR1 is SNHLY and CDR2 is FYNNEI in the germline V gene. Deletions cut 6 bases from V and 7 bases from J, with 18 bases between. This CDR3 region has 15 residues. The CDR3 reads CASSETARTSGELFF. The CDR3 DNA reads as TGTGCCAGCAGCGAGACAGCCCGAACAAGCGGGGAGCTGTTTTTT.

This clonotype was recorded many times. The V call is TRBV12-3 or TRBV12-4, the J call TRBJ2-7; 10 nucleotides agree with TRBD2. The V gene end was trimmed by 5 bases and the J gene end by 2 bases; junction bases not matched to a gene: 3. The CDR3 runs to 14 residues. The CDR3 reads CASSLTSGPYEQYF. The CDR3 DNA follows: TGTGCCAGCAGTCTGACTAGCGGGCCCTACGAGCAGTACTTC.

The chain couples TRBV25-1 to TRBJ2-5; no definite D call. The V end lost 1 base, the J end lost 3 bases, and 6 bases lay between the germline ends. The length of the CDR3 is 13 residues. CDR1 and CDR2 (germline): MGHDK, SYGVNS. In DNA form, the CDR3 reads TGTGCCAGCAGTGAATGGGGTAAAGAGACCCAGTACTTC. Translated: CASSEWGKETQYF.

This clonotype came up many times. V usage is TRBV27 and J usage is TRBJ2-2; D may match TRBD1 or TRBD2 (5 bases each). Germline V gene sequence: CDR1 MNHEY, CDR2 SMNVEV (reference sequence). V was shortened by 6 bases and J by 6 bases, with 23 bases between the two germline ends. The CDR3 is made up of 17 amino acids. The CDR3 bases are TGTGCCAGCAGCAGGGATCCCGGGACCTTCGGGCCCGGGGAGCTGTTTTTT. Encoded protein: CASSRDPGTFGPGELFF.

V gene TRBV29-1 combines with J gene TRBJ1-2; 9 bases map to TRBD1. This CDR3 is 14 amino acids long. Germline V gives CDR1 SQVTM, CDR2 ANQGSEA. After removal of 5 bases from V and 4 bases from J, the junction contained 8 bases not matched to a gene. Here the CDR3 reads CSVPRDRVSYGYTF. As DNA, the CDR3 is TGCAGCGTTCCGCGGGACAGGGTCTCCTATGGCTACACCTTC.

A note on this clonotype: Possible read error: a much larger clone is one base away. This chain uses TRBV27 with TRBJ2-7, with 9 bases fitting TRBD1. J gave up 6 bases and V 8 bases, and 8 bases lay outside the gene matches. Germline V gene lookup returns CDR1 MNHEY and CDR2 SMNVEV (reference sequence). This CDR3 has 13 residues. The CDR3 coding sequence is TGTGCCAGCTGGGACAGGGAGACCGGCGAGCAGTACTTC. Translating gives CASWDRETGEQYF.

This clonotype was recorded many times. The chain carries TRBV9 and TRBJ2-7; the match to TRBD2 covers 13 bases. CDR1 SGDLS and CDR2 YYNGEE come from the germline V gene. The CDR3 has 17 amino acids. The ends lost 3 bases at V and 1 base at J; junction bases unmatched: 7. The CDR3 loop reads CASSAGTSGDGSYEQYF. DNA for the CDR3: TGTGCCAGCAGCGCAGGGACTAGCGGGGACGGTTCCTACGAGCAGTACTTC.

This clonotype was picked up a small number of times. V usage is TRBV20-1 and J usage is TRBJ2-3; D is perhaps TRBD1 (7 bases). The V end was cut by 4 bases, the J end by 3 bases, with 17 bases between. Germline V CDR1 and CDR2: DFQATT, SNEGSKA (reference sequence). The CDR3 sequence is 15 residues long. As DNA, the CDR3 is TGCAGTGCTATTACGTCAGGGGGGCGTACAGATACGCAGTATTTT. Residues: CSAITSGGRTDTQYF.

This clonotype came up a few times. The chain combines TRBV28 with TRBJ2-7; D unclear. The CDR3 covers 15 residues. V lost 6 bases and J lost 1, with 16 bases in between. From germline, CDR1 is MDHEN and CDR2 SYDVKM. In DNA form, the CDR3 reads TGTGCCAGCAGCTTGAGCTTGCCTGGGTCCTACGAGCAGTACTTC. Its translation: CASSLSLPGSYEQYF.

The V call is TRBV7-2, the J call TRBJ2-7; the D is unclear. V shed 2 bases and J shed 1 base, with 12 bases lying between them. Germline V gives CDR1 SGHTA, CDR2 FQGNSA. The CDR3 runs 15 residues. DNA of the CDR3: TGTGCCAGCAGCTTAAACCCAGGAGCATCCTACGAGCAGTACTTC. It is translated as CASSLNPGASYEQYF.

This clonotype was found a few times. This may arise from a read error, as a much more abundant clone is one base away. CDR3 coding DNA: TGTACCAGCAGCCGCCTCCCCACAGATACGCAGTATTTT. This translates into CTSSRLPTDTQYF. V gene TRBV7-2 combines with J gene TRBJ2-3; D unclear. The CDR3 runs to 13 residues. Trimming pared 5 bases from V and 2 bases from J, leaving 8 bases between. Per germline, CDR1 SGHTA and CDR2 FQGNSA.

Comment on this clonotype: A much larger clone lies one base from this, so it may be a read error. The rearrangement links TRBV6-2 or TRBV6-3 to TRBJ1-1, with 8 positions matching TRBD1. In germline, CDR1 is MNHEY, CDR2 SVGEGT. CDR3 length: 13 residues. The junction had 5 bases not matched to a gene; V was cut back by 7 bases and J by 4 bases. The CDR3 DNA follows: TGTGCCAGCAATTGGACAGGGCCCACTGAAGCTTTCTTT. This gives the protein CASNWTGPTEAFF.

This clonotype has more than one count but fewer than ten. This chain uses TRBV5-1 with TRBJ2-1, with D possibly TRBD1 on 6 matching bases. There are 16 residues in the CDR3. Germline CDR1 reads SGHRS; CDR2 reads YFSETQ. V was pared by 4 bases and J by 3 bases, with 17 bases between. This CDR3 reads CASSLSGHRLYNEQFF. The CDR3 nucleotides read TGCGCCAGCAGCCTTTCGGGACACCGACTCTACAATGAGCAGTTCTTC. Supplemented by reference TRBV5-1 and TRBJ2-1, the full variable domain reads KAGVTQTPRYLIKTRGQQVTLSCSPISGHRSVSWYQQTPGQGLQFLFEYFSETQRNKGNFPGRFSGRQFSNSRSEMNVSTLELGDSALYLCASSLSGHRLYNEQFFGPGTRLTVL.

The V gene is TRBV20-1, the J gene TRBJ1-1; D not resolved. The V end was cut by 6 bases, the J end by 11 bases, with 22 bases between. This CDR3 is built from 13 residues. Germline CDR1 and CDR2: DFQATT and SNEGSKA (reference sequence). The CDR3 is CSASPGLARRAFF. The CDR3 nucleotides are TGCAGTGCCTCCCCGGGCCTCGCTCGAAGGGCTTTCTTT.

This clonotype was seen repeatedly, ten times or more. The chain joins TRBV10-2 to TRBJ2-2; D remains unclear. This CDR3 is built from 12 residues. CDR1 and CDR2 (germline): WSHSY, SAAADI. V was cut by 6 bases and J by 10 bases, with 12 bases left in between. The chain's CDR3 is CASSLGSVELFF. DNA of the CDR3: TGCGCCAGCAGCCTGGGTTCTGTGGAGCTGTTTTTT.